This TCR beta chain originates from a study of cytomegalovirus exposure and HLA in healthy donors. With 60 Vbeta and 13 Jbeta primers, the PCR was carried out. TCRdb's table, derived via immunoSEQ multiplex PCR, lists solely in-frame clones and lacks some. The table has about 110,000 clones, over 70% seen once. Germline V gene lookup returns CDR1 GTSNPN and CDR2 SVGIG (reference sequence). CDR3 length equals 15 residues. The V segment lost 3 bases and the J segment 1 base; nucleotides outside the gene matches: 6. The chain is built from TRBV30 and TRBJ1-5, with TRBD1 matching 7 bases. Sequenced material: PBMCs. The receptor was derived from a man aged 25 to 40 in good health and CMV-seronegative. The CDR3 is CAWRKGASSNQPQHF. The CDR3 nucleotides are TGTGCCTGGAGGAAGGGGGCTTCGAGCAATCAGCCCCAGCATTTT.